What follows describes a single TCR beta chain. The antigen remains unidentified. Naive CD8 isolation took CD45RO-negative cells positively selected for CCR7 and excluded terminally differentiated effector memory CD45RA+ cells. TCRdb keeps only in-frame clones here, not all; method: immunoSEQ multiplex PCR. There are hundreds of thousands of clones in the sample; roughly 96% occur only once, and roughly 0.1% lies in the top ten. The sample belongs to a study of shared clonotypes between healthy human individuals. The study, taken as a whole, reports: Naive subsets generally had larger estimated richness than memory subsets. Owing to a small donor count, the genetic and exposure-history diversity represented was limited.

The TCR comes from a young woman in good health. The sample consisted of naive CD8+ T cells sorted from blood.

The CDR3 loop is CASSIGINYEQYF. The CDR3 region has the DNA TGTGCCAGCAGTATCGGGATCAACTACGAGCAGTACTTC. The chain links TRBV27 to TRBJ2-7; tentative D call: TRBD2 (5 bases). Germline CDR1 reads MNHEY; CDR2 reads SMNVEV (reference sequence). This CDR3 contains 13 residues. Trimming took off 5 bases at V and 3 bases at J, with 11 bases between the two ends.